A selection of T cell receptor beta chains follows, all from one sample in a study of T cell repertoires in ileal Crohn's disease. The method was immunoSEQ multiplex PCR; TCRdb's version includes in-frame clones alone and lacks a portion of them. The sample shows around 8,800 clones, roughly four fifths of them seen only once. Material for sequencing was ileal tissue. These receptors all stem from an adult with Crohn's disease. CDR3s include the opening cysteine and the closing phenylalanine or tryptophan. D genes are given only for firm matches. Clone sizes are given selectively: once, few, many, or a class where the clone is expanded.

d_call,j_call,v_call,clone_size,cdr3_length,cdr3_aa,cdr3_nt
TRBD1,TRBJ1-1,TRBV6-1,once,15,CASSPSGTGRTEAFF,TGTGCCAGCAGCCCATCCGGGACAGGGAGGACTGAAGCTTTCTTT
TRBD1,TRBJ2-5,TRBV30,few,15,CAWSSGTGGSETQYF,TGTGCCTGGTCCTCCGGGACAGGGGGTTCGGAGACCCAGTACTTC
NA,TRBJ1-1,TRBV6-5,NA,14,CASSYNQGNTEAFF,TGTGCCAGCAGTTACAACCAGGGGAACACTGAAGCTTTCTTT
NA,TRBJ2-7,TRBV7-6,NA,16,CASSLGGGGKNYEQYF,TGTGCCAGCAGCTTAGGGGGGGGCGGGAAAAACTACGAGCAGTACTTC
NA,TRBJ1-1,TRBV5-6,few,15,CASSNPTGRGTEAFF,TGTGCCAGCAGCAATCCTACAGGGAGGGGAACTGAAGCTTTCTTT
NA,TRBJ2-5,TRBV11-2,NA,11,CASSRGGTQYF,TGTGCCAGCAGCCGAGGGGGGACCCAGTACTTC
TRBD2,TRBJ2-1,TRBV5-1,NA,16,CASSLGTSGRPNEQFF,TGCGCCAGCAGCTTGGGAACTAGCGGGAGACCCAATGAGCAGTTCTTC
NA,TRBJ2-5,TRBV15,NA,11,CATSLQETQYF,TGTGCCACCAGCCTCCAAGAGACCCAGTACTTC
TRBD2,TRBJ2-1,TRBV5-1,NA,15,CASSLIAGEGNEQFF,TGCGCCAGCAGCTTAATAGCGGGAGAGGGTAATGAGCAGTTCTTC
NA,TRBJ2-7,TRBV19,few,14,CASSPRGFYHEQYF,TGTGCCAGTAGTCCACGAGGGTTTTATCACGAGCAGTACTTC
TRBD2,TRBJ2-3,TRBV7-9,NA,15,CASSLVAGASDTQYF,TGTGCCAGCAGCTTAGTAGCGGGGGCTTCAGATACGCAGTATTTT
TRBD1,TRBJ2-7,TRBV5-4,once,15,CASSFSGTGLIEQYF,TGTGCCAGCAGCTTTTCAGGGACAGGGTTAATCGAGCAGTACTTC
NA,TRBJ2-2,TRBV9,NA,15,CASSVRPSNTGELFF,TGTGCCAGCAGCGTTCGTCCGTCGAACACCGGGGAGCTGTTTTTT
TRBD1,TRBJ2-4,TRBV2,NA,12,CASSGDRNIQYF,TGTGCCAGCAGTGGGGACAGAAACATTCAGTACTTC
TRBD2,TRBJ2-4,TRBV29-1,NA,13,CSVGGGLENIQYF,TGCAGCGTTGGGGGGGGGTTGGAAAACATTCAGTACTTC
TRBD1,TRBJ1-5,TRBV5-8,NA,15,CATDHGQGVNQPQHF,TGTGCCACCGACCATGGACAGGGAGTAAATCAGCCCCAGCATTTT
TRBD2,TRBJ2-7,TRBV5-6,NA,17,CASSLGLAGGTSYEQYF,TGTGCCAGCAGCCTCGGACTAGCGGGGGGCACCTCCTACGAGCAGTACTTC
NA,TRBJ1-5,TRBV10-1,few,15,CASSERQDRNQPQHF,TGCGCCAGCAGTGAGAGACAGGACCGCAATCAGCCCCAGCATTTT
TRBD1,TRBJ1-1,TRBV14,NA,15,CASSHMTGGWTEAFF,TGTGCCAGCAGCCATATGACAGGGGGCTGGACTGAAGCTTTCTTT
TRBD2,TRBJ2-7,TRBV15,NA,16,CATSSERRGSSYEQYF,TGTGCCACCAGCAGCGAGCGTCGCGGGAGCTCCTACGAGCAGTACTTC